This TCR beta chain was sequenced for a study of T cell responses to AZD1222 COVID-19 vaccine. Study summary: Recipients boosted at about 4 weeks or about 12 weeks are pooled. Study conclusions and caveats: Baseline seropositives among AZD1222 recipients totaled only five to seven. Repertoires in all cases were sampled only once the peak T cell response had passed. Recipients of two AZD1222 doses showed rising Spike-specific TCR breadth and depth.

The CDR3 is 19 amino acids in total, end residues counted. Some clones are missing from TCRdb's copy, which holds only in-frame ones; the method was immunoSEQ multiplex PCR. The data contain some 190,000 clones, 88% of them singletons. About this clone itself: Its target is unknown. The DNA is omitted, as the CDR3 cannot be located on it reliably, and the CDR3 follows TCRdb's listing.

This receptor was taken from an adult in good health. The specimen was peripheral blood, collected on day 0 of AZD1222 vaccination. This chain connects TRBV21-1 to TRBJ2-2; TRBD2 was called by the table and not checked on the DNA. TRBV21-1 is annotated as a pseudogene. The CDR3 protein is CASSKVGGGAGMDTGELFF.